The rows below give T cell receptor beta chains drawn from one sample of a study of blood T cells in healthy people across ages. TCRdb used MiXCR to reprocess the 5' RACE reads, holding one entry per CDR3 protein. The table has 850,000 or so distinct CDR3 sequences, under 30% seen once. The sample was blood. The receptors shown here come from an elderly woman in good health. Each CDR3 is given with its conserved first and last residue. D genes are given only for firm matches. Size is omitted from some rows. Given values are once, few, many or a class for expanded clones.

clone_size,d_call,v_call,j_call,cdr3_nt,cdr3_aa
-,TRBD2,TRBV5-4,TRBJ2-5,TGTGCCAGCAGCTTGCGGACTAGTCACCAAGAGACCCAGTACTTC,CASSLRTSHQETQYF
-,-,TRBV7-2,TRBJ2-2,TGTGCCAGCAGCTTAGTGGCAGATACCGGGGAGCTGTTTTTT,CASSLVADTGELFF
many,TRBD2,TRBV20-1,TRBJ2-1,TGCAGTGCTAGAACTCTGAGGACTAGCGGGGGGCGGACACCCTACAATGAGCAGTTCTTC,CSARTLRTSGGRTPYNEQFF
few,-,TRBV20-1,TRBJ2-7,TGCAGTGCTCAAACGGGATCGGGAAGGGGTGAACAGTACTTC,CSAQTGSGRGEQYF
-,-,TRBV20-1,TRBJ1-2,TGCAGTGCTAGAGATGGTGGGAGGGGTCGGAACTATGGCTACACCTTC,CSARDGGRGRNYGYTF
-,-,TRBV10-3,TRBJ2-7,TGTGCCATCAGTGAAGTTGGAACTGAGTGGCGGAGCAGAACCTACGAGCAGTACTTC,CAISEVGTEWRSRTYEQYF
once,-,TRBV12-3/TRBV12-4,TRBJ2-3,TGTGCCAGCAGATTTGGACAGAGCACAGATACGCAGTATTTT,CASRFGQSTDTQYF
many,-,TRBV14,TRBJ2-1,TGTGCCAGCAGCCCCCAAAGCCTGAGAGATGGTGATGAGCAGTTCTTC,CASSPQSLRDGDEQFF
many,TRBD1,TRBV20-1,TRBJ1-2,TGCAGTGGTGATAGGACAGGGATGAGGGGCTATGGCTACACCTTC,CSGDRTGMRGYGYTF
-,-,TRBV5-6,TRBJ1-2,TGTGCCAGCAGCTTGGGTCAGGGAACTAACTATGGCTACACCTTC,CASSLGQGTNYGYTF
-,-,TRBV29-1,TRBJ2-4,TGCAGCGTTGGTTTATCGGGGACCGGGAACATTCAGTACTTC,CSVGLSGTGNIQYF
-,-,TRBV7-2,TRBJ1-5,TGTGCCAGCATCCAAGTCAGTGATAGCAATCAGCCCCAGCATTTT,CASIQVSDSNQPQHF
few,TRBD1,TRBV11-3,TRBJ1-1,TGTGCCAGCAGCCTCCGGACAGGGAGCCTGGTACCAGAAGCTTTCTTT,CASSLRTGSLVPEAFF
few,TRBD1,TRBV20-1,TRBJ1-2,TGCAGTGCTATCAGGGGGGAGAACTATGGCTACACCTTC,CSAIRGENYGYTF
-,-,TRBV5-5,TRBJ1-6,TGTGCCAGCAGCCTGGAGAGTAGGTCACCCCCCTACTTT,CASSLESRSPPYF
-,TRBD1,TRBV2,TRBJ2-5,TGTGCCAGCAGCAGGACAGGGATGAATGAGCAGTACTTC,CASSRTGMNEQYF
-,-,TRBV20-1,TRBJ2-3,TGCAGTGCTAGAGGAGGCGTAGCGTCGGATACGCAGTATTTT,CSARGGVASDTQYF
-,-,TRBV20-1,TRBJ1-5,TGCAGTGCTAGTGCGGGGGTCGACAATCAGCCCCAGCATTTT,CSASAGVDNQPQHF
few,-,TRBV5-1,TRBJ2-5,TGCGCCAGCAGCCCCCATAACCAAGAGACCCAGTACTTC,CASSPHNQETQYF
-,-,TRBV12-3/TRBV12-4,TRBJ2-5,TGTGCCAGCAGTCACGAGCTCACGGAGACCCAGTACTTC,CASSHELTETQYF
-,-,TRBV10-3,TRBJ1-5,TGTGCCGTAGGCAGGGGAGCCGATCAGCCCCAGCATTTT,CAVGRGADQPQHF
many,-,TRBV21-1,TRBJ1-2,TGTGCCAGCAGCAAAGGCCTCCTACAGGGGGCGGACTATGGCTACACCTTC,CASSKGLLQGADYGYTF
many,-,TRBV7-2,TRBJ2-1,TGTGCCAGCAGCTTAAAGGCGGCCTCCTACAATGAGCAGTTCTTC,CASSLKAASYNEQFF
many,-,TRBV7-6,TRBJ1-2,TGTGCCAGCAGCCGAGACCCAGACAGCGGCTATGGCTACACCTTC,CASSRDPDSGYGYTF
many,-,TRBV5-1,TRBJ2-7,TGCGCCAGCAGCTTGATGGGGTCGGACGAGCAGTACTTC,CASSLMGSDEQYF
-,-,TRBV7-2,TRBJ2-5,TGTGCCAGCAGCCCCGTAGCGCATTCGGGTGGTGAGCAGTACTTC,CASSPVAHSGGEQYF
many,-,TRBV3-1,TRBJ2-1,TGTGCCAGCAGCCAGGCAAGTCCCCCGAGCTCCTACAATGAGCAGTTCTTC,CASSQASPPSSYNEQFF
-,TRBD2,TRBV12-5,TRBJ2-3,TGTGCTAGTGGTGGCGGGGGAGATACGCAGTATTTT,CASGGGGDTQYF
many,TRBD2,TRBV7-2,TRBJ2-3,TGTGCCAGCAGCTTAGGGGGTCTAGCGGGCCGCACAGATACGCAGTATTTT,CASSLGGLAGRTDTQYF
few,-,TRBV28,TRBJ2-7,TGTGCCAGCCGGGCGGGGCCAAGCAATGAGCAGTACTTC,CASRAGPSNEQYF
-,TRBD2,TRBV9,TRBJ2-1,TGTGCCTGCACCGTAGCAAGCGGGGGATACAATGAGCAGTTCTTC,CACTVASGGYNEQFF
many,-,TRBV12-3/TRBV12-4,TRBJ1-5,TGTGCCAGCAGCCAGAATAGCAATCAGCCCCAGCATTTT,CASSQNSNQPQHF
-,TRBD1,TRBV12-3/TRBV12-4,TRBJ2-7,TGTGCCAGCAGTTTTGTACAGGGGGCTAGCGAGCAGTACTTC,CASSFVQGASEQYF